This T cell receptor beta chain emerged from a study of T-cell memory formation after mild COVID-19. CDR3 length: 16 amino acids. Germline V gives CDR1 MNHEY, CDR2 SVGEGT. V was trimmed by 2 bases and J by 4 bases, leaving 17 bases between them. In this sample, this clonotype turned up a few times. Its antigen is still unknown. TCRdb re-derived calls from the 5' RACE reads in MiXCR, one entry per CDR3 protein. The data contain 390,000 or so distinct CDR3 sequences, around a sixth of them seen just once; the ten biggest clones take up 20% to 25%. Whole-study results and caveats: The CD4+ clones that contracted clustered mainly within CM and EM, and the CD8+ clones concentrated in EMRA. Clonal second-wave expansions that peaked on day 37 had unconfirmed SARS-CoV-2 specificity. The pre-infection memory compartment contained some responding clones, suggesting cross-reactive memory joined.

The origin of this receptor is a man in his late teens or twenties who had mild COVID-19 (a few samples of this study predate the infection). Cell type and time point are not known. The chain employs TRBV6-2 or TRBV6-3 and TRBJ1-2; D is perhaps TRBD1 (5 bases). Sequences were obtained from PBMCs or a T cell subset sorted from them (not recorded which). Written as DNA, the CDR3 is TGTGCCAGCAGTTACACCCAGGGAGGATCGGGCTATGGCTACACCTTC. Protein product: CASSYTQGGSGYGYTF.